This passage covers 29 T cell receptor beta chains from one sample sequenced in a study of blood T cell repertoires in COVID-19. The table came from immunoSEQ multiplex PCR; TCRdb's copy has only in-frame clones and leaves some out. The repertoire holds 100,000 or so clones, with 85% to 90% as singletons. Sequences were obtained from peripheral blood. The receptors here all came from a man aged 50-60 years with acute or convalescent COVID-19.

This chain joins TRBV3-1 (or the pseudogene TRBV3-2) and TRBJ2-4, with D tentatively TRBD1 (6 bases). Germline values: CDR1 LGHDT, CDR2 YNNKEL (reference sequence). This CDR3 is 16 amino acids long. Trimming stripped 0 bases from V and 8 bases from J, with 17 bases between. The CDR3 sequence is CASSQERDMKRDIQYF. For the CDR3, the DNA is TGTGCCAGCAGCCAAGAAAGGGACATGAAGCGAGACATTCAGTACTTC.

V is TRBV4-1 and J is TRBJ1-1, with 8 bases that match TRBD1. Germline V lookup: CDR1 MGHRA, CDR2 YSYEKL. The CDR3 is 14 amino acids. Losses at the gene ends were 3 bases for V and 10 bases for J; bases not matched to a gene: 10. The CDR3 reads CASSQGAGGTGAFF. The CDR3 region has the DNA TGCGCCAGCAGCCAGGGGGCAGGGGGCACCGGAGCTTTCTTT.

This clone occurred a few times. This chain joins TRBV18 and TRBJ2-1, with TRBD1 matching over 8 bases. V shed 0 bases, J shed 8 bases, and the junction held 9 bases outside the gene matches. The CDR3 length is 16 residues. The germline V gene encodes CDR1 KGHSH and CDR2 LQKENI. This CDR3 reads CASSPPSTGGPYEQFF. Here the CDR3 DNA reads TGTGCCAGCTCACCACCGTCTACAGGGGGACCCTATGAGCAGTTCTTC.

The V call is TRBV3-1 (or the pseudogene TRBV3-2), the J call TRBJ1-6, with D perhaps TRBD1 (6 bases). Trimming pared 4 bases from V and 5 bases from J, leaving 15 bases between. From germline, CDR1 is LGHDT and CDR2 YNNKEL (reference sequence). This CDR3 is 16 amino acids long. As DNA, the CDR3 is TGTGCCAGCAGCCGCTGGGGACAAGGGGATAATTCACCCCTCCACTTT. Its translation: CASSRWGQGDNSPLHF.

This clone was counted once. The chain couples TRBV9 to TRBJ2-7; D ambiguous. The CDR3 length is 13 residues. Germline V gives CDR1 SGDLS, CDR2 YYNGEE. V lost 10 bases and J 6 bases, leaving 20 bases between the germline ends. CDR3 in DNA: TGTGCCGCAGCCCCTGGGCCTGAAGGCGAGCAGTACTTC. Amino acid sequence: CAAAPGPEGEQYF.

The chain combines TRBV2 with TRBJ1-5; D gene unclear. The CDR3 sequence is 13 residues long. V gave up 4 bases and J gave up 4 bases, with 8 bases separating them. Germline assignment: CDR1 SNHLY and CDR2 FYNNEI. This CDR3 is CASSATGNQPQHF. For the CDR3, the DNA is TGTGCCAGCAGTGCGACGGGGAATCAGCCCCAGCATTTT.

Notes on this clone: One junction end disagrees with the germline gene, perhaps due to a read error. This chain connects TRBV11-3 to TRBJ2-7; maybe TRBD2 (6 bases). The CDR3 extends over 9 amino acids. Germline-derived CDR1 and CDR2 are SGHNT and YENEEA. CDR3: CASSSGLNF. Here the CDR3 DNA reads TGTGCCAGCAGCTCGGGACTCAACTTC.

This clone was picked up one time. The genes are TRBV28 and TRBJ2-7, with 8 bases fitting TRBD2. The CDR3 has 10 residues. The germline CDR1 and CDR2 sequences are MDHEN and SYDVKM. The CDR3 loop reads CAAGAYEQYF. In DNA, the CDR3 is TGTGCAGCGGGAGCCTACGAGCAGTACTTC. Full variable domain (rest looked up from reference TRBV28 and TRBJ2-7): DVKVTQSSRYLVKRTGEKVFLECVQDMDHENMFWYRQDPGLGLRLIYFSYDVKMKEKGDIPEGYSVSREKKERFSLILESASTNQTSMYLCAAGAYEQYFGPGTRLTVT.

Regarding this clone: This sample also contains other DNA sequences that code for the same CDR3. The rearrangement joins TRBV5-1 to TRBJ1-6, with D unclear. Germline CDR1 and CDR2: SGHRS and YFSETQ. The ends were cut back, 0 bases at V and 6 bases at J, with 7 bases in the middle. This CDR3 has 14 amino acids. CDR3 in DNA: TGCGCCAGCAGCTTGGGCGGCCTTAATTCACCCCTCCACTTT. Protein product: CASSLGGLNSPLHF.

This clone was found a few times. The chain employs TRBV7-6 and TRBJ1-1; a possible D gene is TRBD1 (6 bases). The CDR3 contains 14 residues. V was pared by 1 base and J by 6 bases, with 12 bases between. The germline V gene encodes CDR1 SGHVS and CDR2 FNYEAQ. As DNA, the CDR3 is TGTGCCAGCAGCTTAGGAGACGGACAGCCTGAAGCTTTCTTT. Translation: CASSLGDGQPEAFF. Looking up the rest from reference TRBV7-6 and TRBJ1-1 gives the full variable domain: GAGVSQSPRYKVTKRGQDVALRCDPISGHVSLYWYRQALGQGPEFLTYFNYEAQQDKSGLPNDRFSAERPEGSISTLTIQRTEQRDSAMYRCASSLGDGQPEAFFGQGTRLTVV.

The chain carries TRBV2 and TRBJ2-5; D gene uncertain. In germline, CDR1 is SNHLY, CDR2 FYNNEI. V was pared by 8 bases and J by 0 bases, with 7 bases between. The CDR3 consists of 12 residues. The CDR3, as DNA: TGTGCCAGCCTCCGCGACCAAGAGACCCAGTACTTC. Its translation: CASLRDQETQYF.

The chain has TRBV28 and TRBJ1-6; weak D call: TRBD1 (5 bases). V was cut by 4 bases and J by 4 bases, with 8 bases left in between. Germline CDR1 reads MDHEN; CDR2 reads SYDVKM. The CDR3 is 14 amino acids. Here the CDR3 reads CASSYGGYNSPLHF. The CDR3 DNA is TGTGCCAGCAGTTACGGGGGGTATAATTCACCCCTCCACTTT.

The chain links TRBV24-1 to TRBJ1-2, with TRBD1 matching 10 bases. V lost 2 bases and J lost 2; bases outside the gene matches: 4. CDR1 KGHDR and CDR2 SFDVKD come from the germline V gene. This CDR3 is 16 amino acids long. The CDR3, as DNA: TGTGCCACCAGTGATTCCGGGACAGGGGCAAACTATGGCTACACCTTC. It is translated as CATSDSGTGANYGYTF.

The genes are TRBV18 and TRBJ2-3, with 7 bases identical to TRBD2. The CDR3 runs 15 residues. Germline V lookup: CDR1 KGHSH, CDR2 LQKENI. V dropped 6 bases and J dropped 2; count of bases not matched to a gene: 8. The CDR3 region is CASSPGAGDTDTQYF. In nucleotides, the CDR3 is TGTGCCAGCTCCCCCGGGGCGGGAGACACAGATACGCAGTATTTT. Variable domain in full (rest from reference TRBV18 and TRBJ2-3): NAGVMQNPRHLVRRRGQEARLRCSPMKGHSHVYWYRQLPEEGLKFMVYLQKENIIDESGMPKERFSAEFPKEGPSILRIQQVVRGDSAAYFCASSPGAGDTDTQYFGPGTRLTVL.

V and J are TRBV29-1 and TRBJ1-2; 10 bases are a match to TRBD1. From germline, CDR1 is SQVTM and CDR2 ANQGSEA. CDR3 size: 15 residues. The trim removed 5 bases at V and 0 bases at J, leaving 6 bases unmatched. The CDR3 DNA reads TGCAGCGTTAAAACCGGGACAGGGGCTAACTATGGCTACACCTTC. This gives the protein CSVKTGTGANYGYTF. Full variable domain (rest looked up from reference TRBV29-1 and TRBJ1-2): SAVISQKPSRDICQRGTSLTIQCQVDSQVTMMFWYRQQPGQSLTLIATANQGSEATYESGFVIDKFPISRPNLTFSTLTVSNMSPEDSSIYLCSVKTGTGANYGYTFGSGTRLTVV.

This clone was counted once. The V and J genes are TRBV2 and TRBJ2-5, with a tentative D call TRBD2 (5 bases). The CDR3 consists of 11 residues. The V end was cut by 6 bases, the J end by 5 bases, with 7 bases between. Germline CDR1 and CDR2: SNHLY and FYNNEI. The CDR3 reads CASREEETQYF. CDR3 DNA: TGTGCCAGCAGGGAGGAGGAGACCCAGTACTTC.

This rearrangement joins TRBV5-1 to TRBJ2-7; 10 nucleotides agree with TRBD2. V was pared by 0 bases and J by 2 bases, with 2 bases of the junction left unmatched. Germline loops: CDR1 SGHRS, CDR2 YFSETQ. CDR3 length: 15 residues. The CDR3 region has the DNA TGCGCCAGCAGCTTGGCCCTAGCGGGGGCCTACGAGCAGTACTTC. It is translated as CASSLALAGAYEQYF.

V and J are TRBV6-6 and TRBJ2-1; D is ambiguous. V lost 7 bases and J lost 6, with 16 bases in between. The CDR3 spans 14 residues. Germline V gives CDR1 MNHNY, CDR2 SVGAGI (reference sequence). CDR3 bases: TGTGCCAGCACCCTCATGGAGACTTCCAATGAGCAGTTCTTC. It translates to CASTLMETSNEQFF.

The gene calls are TRBV15 and TRBJ2-3, with D possibly TRBD2 on 6 matching bases. In germline, CDR1 is LNHNV, CDR2 YYDKDF (reference sequence). Trimming cost V 1 base and J 2 bases, with 10 bases left between them. The CDR3 runs 15 residues. The DNA of the CDR3 is TGTGCCACCAGCAGAGGGGGCGGGATCACAGATACGCAGTATTTT. It yields the protein CATSRGGGITDTQYF. Full variable domain (remainder filled in from reference TRBV15 and TRBJ2-3): DAMVIQNPRYQVTQFGKPVTLSCSQTLNHNVMYWYQQKSSQAPKLLFHYYDKDFNNEADTPDNFQSRRPNTSFCFLDIRSPGLGDTAMYLCATSRGGGITDTQYFGPGTRLTVL.

The V gene is TRBV24-1, the J gene TRBJ2-2, with 9 bases matching TRBD1. V lost 3 bases and J lost 3; bases outside the gene matches: 4. The germline V gene encodes CDR1 KGHDR and CDR2 SFDVKD. The CDR3 has 16 residues. CDR3 sequence (DNA): TGTGCCACCAGTGATGAAGGACAGGGGCACACCGGGGAGCTGTTTTTT. Amino acids: CATSDEGQGHTGELFF.

The chain has TRBV11-3 and TRBJ2-7, with a tentative D call TRBD2 (5 bases). Trimming removed 0 bases from V and 4 bases from J, with 16 bases in between. Germline CDR1 SGHNT, CDR2 YENEEA. This CDR3 comprises 16 residues. CDR3 in amino acids: CASSLDTGSLGYEQYF. CDR3 sequence (DNA): TGTGCCAGCAGCTTAGATACGGGGTCCCTCGGGTACGAGCAGTACTTC.

This clone was recorded only once. This sequence joins TRBV27 and TRBJ2-2; 7 positions match TRBD2. CDR1 MNHEY and CDR2 SMNVEV come from the germline V gene (reference sequence). The CDR3 runs to 16 residues. V lost 2 bases to trimming and J lost 3 bases; unmatched junction nucleotides: 6. The chain's CDR3 is CASSLRGSGDTGELFF. The CDR3 nucleotides are TGTGCCAGCAGTTTACGCGGGAGTGGGGACACCGGGGAGCTGTTTTTT.

This chain links TRBV27 with TRBJ2-7; 10 bases are shared with TRBD2. Trimming at V came to 6 bases and at J to 4 bases, leaving 21 bases not matched to a gene. The CDR3 spans 19 residues. Germline CDR1 is MNHEY and CDR2 is SMNVEV (reference sequence). This chain's CDR3 is CASSRRVSSSGSLAYEQYF. The DNA of the CDR3 is TGTGCCAGCAGCCGAAGGGTGTCGTCTAGCGGGAGTCTAGCTTACGAGCAGTACTTC.

This rearrangement joins TRBV6-5 to TRBJ1-1; D might be TRBD1 (5 bases). Trimming shortened V by 6 bases and J by 3 bases, and 14 bases separated the two germline ends. The CDR3 totals 14 residues. Germline assignment: CDR1 MNHEY and CDR2 SVGAGI. The CDR3: CASRGEGWDTEAFF. Written as DNA, the CDR3 is TGTGCCAGCAGGGGGGAGGGGTGGGACACTGAAGCTTTCTTT.

As to this clone: No conserved phenylalanine or tryptophan is present at the end of the CDR3, so a read error is the likely explanation. V is TRBV28 and J is TRBJ1-2, with D perhaps TRBD1 (5 bases). Deletions cut 7 bases from V and 0 bases from J, with 12 bases between. This CDR3 is 14 amino acids long. The germline V gene has CDR1 MDHEN and CDR2 SYDVKM. This chain's CDR3 is CASNWQTANYGYTL. CDR3 coding DNA: TGTGCCAGCAACTGGCAGACAGCTAACTATGGCTACACCCTC.

CDR3 region: CASRTSGANVLTF. Written as DNA, the CDR3 is TGTGCCAGCAGGACTTCTGGGGCCAACGTCCTGACTTTC. The chain uses TRBV2 and TRBJ2-6; D gene ambiguous. Trimming removed 6 bases at V and 1 base at J, with 4 bases between. Germline CDR1 is SNHLY and CDR2 is FYNNEI. The CDR3 consists of 13 residues.

CDR3 coding DNA: TGTGCCAGCAGTTTGTCCCTGGGACAAAACACTGAAGCTTTCTTT. Protein product: CASSLSLGQNTEAFF. V gene TRBV28 combines with J gene TRBJ1-1; a weak D match, TRBD1 (6 bases). The CDR3 is 15 amino acids. V was trimmed by 3 bases and J by 2 bases, leaving 13 bases between them. Germline CDR1 reads MDHEN; CDR2 reads SYDVKM.

This clone was observed a single time. V usage is TRBV28 and J usage is TRBJ1-2, with a possible D match to TRBD1 (5 bases). V was pared by 7 bases and J by 1 base, with 10 bases between. Per the germline V gene, CDR1 is MDHEN and CDR2 is SYDVKM. This CDR3 contains 13 residues. CDR3 protein: CASMGGDNYGYTF. DNA for the CDR3: TGTGCCAGCATGGGGGGGGATAACTATGGCTACACCTTC.

This clone appeared once. This chain links TRBV7-9 with TRBJ2-1; 8 nucleotides align to TRBD2. The V and J ends lost 1 base and 15 bases, in that order; junction bases with no gene match: 8. The germline CDR1 and CDR2 sequences are SEHNR and FQNEAQ (reference sequence). The CDR3 contains 13 residues. CDR3 region: CASSLGSGSWVFF. CDR3 in DNA: TGTGCCAGCAGCTTAGGAAGCGGGAGTTGGGTGTTCTTC.